The 21 T cell receptor beta chains in this list originate from one sample, sequenced in a study of response to subunit inactivated influenza vaccine. TCRdb re-called the RT-PCR reads with MiXCR, one entry per CDR3 protein. The sample records about 800,000 distinct CDR3 sequences, about 20% being singletons. Sequenced material: PBMCs from blood, taken 5 to 6 days after vaccination. The receptor source for this set is a middle-aged man who received an inactivated influenza vaccine.

The table lists this clonotype with many counts. The V call is TRBV20-1, the J call TRBJ1-1, with a possible D match to TRBD1 (5 bases). Germline V gene data show CDR1 as DFQATT and CDR2 as SNEGSKA (reference sequence). Trimming removed 4 bases at V and 0 bases at J, with 15 bases between. CDR3 length: 15 residues. CDR3 loop: CSAKDIRLMNTEAFF. The CDR3, as DNA: TGCAGTGCTAAGGACATCCGGCTGATGAACACTGAAGCTTTCTTT.

This clonotype was seen only a few times. V and J are TRBV6-5 and TRBJ2-5; no firm D call. Germline assignment: CDR1 MNHEY and CDR2 SVGAGI. V lost 4 bases and J 5 bases, leaving 11 bases between the germline ends. The CDR3 length is 13 residues. In DNA, the CDR3 is TGTGCCAGCAGTTCTGAGCAAGACGAGACCCAGTACTTC. Encoded protein: CASSSEQDETQYF.

This clonotype has more than one count but fewer than ten. This chain connects TRBV5-1 to TRBJ1-3; D is ambiguous. Per germline, CDR1 SGHRS and CDR2 YFSETQ. Trimming took 1 base from V and 4 from J, leaving 9 bases between them. The CDR3 is 14 amino acids. The DNA of the CDR3 is TGCGCCAGCAGCTTGAGGGAACGCGGAAACACCATATATTTT. Amino acid sequence: CASSLRERGNTIYF.

The V gene is TRBV5-5, the J gene TRBJ2-7; 11 bases match TRBD2. The germline CDR1 and CDR2 sequences are SGHKS and YYEKEE (reference sequence). J was trimmed by 4 bases and V by 1 base; bases with no gene match: 7. The CDR3 has 16 residues. The CDR3 reads CASSLLSGRAWYEQYF. In DNA form, the CDR3 reads TGTGCCAGCAGCTTGCTTAGCGGGAGGGCCTGGTACGAGCAGTACTTC.

This clonotype came up a few times. This chain links TRBV11-2 with TRBJ2-1, with TRBD2 matching 15 bases. V dropped 1 base and J dropped 7; count of bases not matched to a gene: 8. The CDR3 has 18 amino acids. CDR1 is SGHAT, CDR2 FQNNGV, per germline. The CDR3 region has the DNA TGTGCCAGCAGCTTAGGGACTAGCGGGAGGGCCCTGGGGAATGAGCAGTTCTTC. This sequence encodes CASSLGTSGRALGNEQFF.

The chain is built from TRBV5-1 and TRBJ1-2; perhaps TRBD1 as D (5 bases). The CDR3 is made up of 12 amino acids. Trimming stripped 0 bases from V and 7 bases from J, with 7 bases between. The germline CDR1 and CDR2 sequences are SGHRS and YFSETQ. In DNA form, the CDR3 reads TGCGCCAGCAGCTTGGCCGGGACTGGCTACACCTTC. Its protein is CASSLAGTGYTF.

This clonotype occurred many times. This chain connects TRBV28 to TRBJ2-7, with D tentatively TRBD1 (6 bases). Trimming removed 6 bases at V and 4 bases at J, with 19 bases between. The length of the CDR3 is 15 residues. Germline values: CDR1 MDHEN, CDR2 SYDVKM. The CDR3 nucleotides read TGTGCCAGCAGGCCCCGTCCAGGGGCCGGGTACGAGCAGTACTTC. Translation gives CASRPRPGAGYEQYF.

This clonotype turned up a few times. The CDR3 reads CASSLGFLNTEAFF. Here the CDR3 DNA reads TGTGCCAGCAGCCTGGGGTTCTTGAACACTGAAGCTTTCTTT. The chain is built from TRBV7-9 and TRBJ1-1, with D unclear. The CDR3 loop spans 14 amino acids. The germline V gene has CDR1 SEHNR and CDR2 FQNEAQ (reference sequence). V lost 5 bases, J lost 0 bases, and 10 bases lay in between.

This clonotype occurred a few times. The chain uses TRBV6-2 or TRBV6-3 and TRBJ1-1, with D possibly being TRBD1 (5 bases). The CDR3 length is 12 residues. The germline V and J ends were trimmed by 6 bases and 7 bases, with 12 bases remaining between them. In germline, CDR1 is MNHEY, CDR2 SVGEGT. CDR3 amino acids: CASRRGIGEAFF. The CDR3 DNA reads TGTGCCAGCAGGAGGGGTATTGGTGAAGCTTTCTTT.

The V and J genes are TRBV6-5 and TRBJ2-2; D is unclear. The germline gives CDR1 MNHEY, CDR2 SVGAGI. The V end was cut by 0 bases, the J end by 4 bases, with 12 bases between. This CDR3 is 16 amino acids long. The CDR3 protein is CASSYSGWASTGELFF. The CDR3 region has the DNA TGTGCCAGCAGTTACTCTGGTTGGGCATCCACCGGGGAGCTGTTTTTT.

This clonotype has more than one count but fewer than ten. This chain connects TRBV12-3 or TRBV12-4 to TRBJ1-3; D remains unclear. V was trimmed by 6 bases and J by 1 base, leaving 10 bases between them. CDR3 size: 14 residues. CDR3 nucleotides: TGTGCCAGCAGCCACGGGAATTCTGGAAACACCATATATTTT. It translates to CASSHGNSGNTIYF.

V usage is TRBV7-2 and J usage is TRBJ2-5, with 8 bases identical to TRBD1. Trimming removed 4 bases from V and 5 bases from J; junction bases left unmatched: 15. Germline CDR1 and CDR2: SGHTA and FQGNSA. The CDR3 extends over 17 amino acids. The CDR3 reads CASSSSAYDRGEETQYF. The DNA of the CDR3 is TGTGCCAGCAGCTCAAGTGCCTACGACAGGGGCGAGGAGACCCAGTACTTC.

CDR3: CASSLESATQYF. DNA of the CDR3: TGTGCCAGCAGCTTAGAATCGGCTACGCAGTATTTT. The chain recombines TRBV11-2 with TRBJ2-3; D remains ambiguous. Germline V lookup: CDR1 SGHAT, CDR2 FQNNGV. This CDR3 spans 12 amino acids. V lost 0 bases, J lost 8 bases, and 6 bases lay in between. The full variable domain, rest sourced from reference TRBV11-2 and TRBJ2-3, is EAGVAQSPRYKIIEKRQSVAFWCNPISGHATLYWYQQILGQGPKLLIQFQNNGVVDDSQLPKDRFSAERLKGVDSTLKIQPAKLEDSAVYLCASSLESATQYFGPGTRLTVL.

This clonotype was observed many times. The rearrangement links TRBV20-1 to TRBJ2-7; 7 bases match TRBD1. After removal of 0 bases from V and 3 bases from J, the junction contained 8 bases not matched to a gene. Germline V gene sequence: CDR1 DFQATT, CDR2 SNEGSKA (reference sequence). There are 15 residues in the CDR3. As DNA, the CDR3 is TGCAGTGCTAGAGATAAAAACAGGGGCTACTACGAGCAGTACTTC. This codes for CSARDKNRGYYEQYF.

This chain links TRBV3-1 with TRBJ2-7; TRBD2 aligns across 11 bases. J gave up 1 base and V 6 bases, and 5 bases lay outside the gene matches. The CDR3 covers 15 residues. CDR1 and CDR2 (germline): LGHDT, YNNKEL (reference sequence). In DNA form, the CDR3 reads TGTGCCAGCAGACTAGCGGGGGCTACTTCCTACGAGCAGTACTTC. Amino acid sequence: CASRLAGATSYEQYF.

The rearrangement joins TRBV12-3 or TRBV12-4 to TRBJ2-2; 10 positions match TRBD2. The trim removed 5 bases at V and 5 bases at J, leaving 8 bases unmatched. The CDR3 extends over 16 amino acids. The CDR3, as DNA: TGTGCCAGCAGTACCAGGACTAGCGGAGCGACCGGGGAGCTGTTTTTT. This encodes CASSTRTSGATGELFF.

This clonotype was seen repeatedly, ten times or more. CDR3 nucleotide sequence: TGCGTAAGGGACATCTCGAACACTGAAGCTTTCTTT. Amino acids: CVRDISNTEAFF. The gene calls are TRBV20-1 and TRBJ1-1; D might be TRBD1 (6 bases). The CDR3 length is 12 residues. Germline V CDR1 and CDR2: DFQATT, SNEGSKA (reference sequence).

The sample holds a few counts of this clonotype. The rearrangement joins TRBV12-3 or TRBV12-4 to TRBJ1-6; a weak D match, TRBD1 (5 bases). The V and J ends lost 6 bases and 12 bases respectively, with 21 bases between them. This CDR3 contains 15 residues. CDR3 region: CASSPNTGSLGPLHF. The CDR3 region has the DNA TGTGCCAGCAGCCCTAATACAGGTTCCCTCGGACCCCTCCACTTT.

The chain links TRBV5-1 to TRBJ1-2, with TRBD1 identical over 9 bases. CDR1 SGHRS and CDR2 YFSETQ come from the germline V gene. V was clipped by 4 bases and J by 10 bases; unmatched bases: 11. This CDR3 spans 14 amino acids. The CDR3 coding sequence is TGCGCCAGCAGCCCCGCCGGGACAGGGCGACACTACACCTTC. Translation gives CASSPAGTGRHYTF.

This chain uses TRBV27 with TRBJ2-7; 9 nucleotides match TRBD1. From germline, CDR1 is MNHEY and CDR2 SMNVEV (reference sequence). This CDR3 spans 16 amino acids. The trim removed 5 bases at V and 5 bases at J, leaving 13 bases unmatched. Written as DNA, the CDR3 is TGTGCCAGCAGTGCGATATCCTGGGACAGGGAAGACGAGCAGTACTTC. Amino acids: CASSAISWDREDEQYF.

The table lists this clonotype with a few counts. This chain connects TRBV5-1 to TRBJ1-4; 10 positions agree with TRBD1. The CDR3 runs 14 residues. The V gene end was trimmed by 4 bases and the J gene end by 8 bases; junction bases not matched to a gene: 5. Germline CDR1 reads SGHRS; CDR2 reads YFSETQ. In DNA form, the CDR3 reads TGCGCCAGCAGCGGGGGACAGGGGAGAGAAAAACTGTTTTTT. This translates into CASSGGQGREKLFF.